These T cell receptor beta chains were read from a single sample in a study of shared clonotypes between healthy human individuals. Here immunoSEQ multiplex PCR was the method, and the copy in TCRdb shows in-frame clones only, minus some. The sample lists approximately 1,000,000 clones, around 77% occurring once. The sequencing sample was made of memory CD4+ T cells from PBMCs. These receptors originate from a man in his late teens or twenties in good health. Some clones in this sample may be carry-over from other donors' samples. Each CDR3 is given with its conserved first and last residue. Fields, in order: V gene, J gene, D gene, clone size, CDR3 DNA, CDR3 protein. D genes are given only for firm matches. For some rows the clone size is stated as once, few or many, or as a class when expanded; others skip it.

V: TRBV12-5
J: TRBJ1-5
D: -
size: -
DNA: TGTGCTAGTGGTCCTAGTAGGCAGCCCCAGCATTTT
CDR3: CASGPSRQPQHF

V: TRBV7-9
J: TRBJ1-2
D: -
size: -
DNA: TGTGCCAGCAGCTTAGGAGGGGATGGGGGCTACACCTTC
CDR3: CASSLGGDGGYTF

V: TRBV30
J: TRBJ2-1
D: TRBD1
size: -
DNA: TGTGCCTGGAGTGTTGGGGGACAGGTCAATGAGTTCTTC
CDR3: CAWSVGGQVNEFF

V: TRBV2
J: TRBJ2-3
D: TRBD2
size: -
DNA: TGTGCCAGTGACGTCCTAGCGGGAGGTAGAAGTACGCAGTATTTT
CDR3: CASDVLAGGRSTQYF

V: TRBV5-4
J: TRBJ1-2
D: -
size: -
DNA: TGTGCCAGCAGCATAGGACGGAGAAACTATGGCTACACCTTC
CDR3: CASSIGRRNYGYTF

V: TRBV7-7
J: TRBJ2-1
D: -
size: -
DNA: TGTGCCAGCAGCGACTATCTATCGGAATTCAATGAGCGGTTCTTC
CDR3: CASSDYLSEFNERFF

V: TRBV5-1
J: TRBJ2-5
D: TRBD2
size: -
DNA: TGCGCCAGCAGCCTAGGACTAGCGGGAGGAGAGACCCAGTACTTC
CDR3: CASSLGLAGGETQYF

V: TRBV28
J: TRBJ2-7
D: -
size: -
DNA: TGTGCCAGCACCTCTAGGGGGTGGGAGCAGTACTTC
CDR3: CASTSRGWEQYF

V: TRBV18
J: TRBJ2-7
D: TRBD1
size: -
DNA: TGTGCCAGCTCACCCCGACAGGGGGCGGGCGACGAGCAGTACTTC
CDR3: CASSPRQGAGDEQYF

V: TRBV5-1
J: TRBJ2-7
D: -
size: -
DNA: TGCGCCAGCAGTTTGGTGGGCAGGGGCCCCTACGAGCAGTACTTC
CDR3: CASSLVGRGPYEQYF

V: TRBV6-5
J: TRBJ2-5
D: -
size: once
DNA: TGTGCCAGCAGCCCGGGACCTCGGGAGACCCAGTACTTC
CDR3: CASSPGPRETQYF

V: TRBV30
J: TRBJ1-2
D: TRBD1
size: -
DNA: TGTGCCTGCCCGGGACAGAACTATGGCTACACCTTC
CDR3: CACPGQNYGYTF

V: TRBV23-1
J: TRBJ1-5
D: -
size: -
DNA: TGCGCCAGCAGTCAATCGGGCAGACGGAATCAGCCCCAGCATTTT
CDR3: CASSQSGRRNQPQHF

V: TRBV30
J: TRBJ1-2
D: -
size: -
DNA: TGTGCCTGGAGTGGAGGGAATTATGGCTACACCTTC
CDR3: CAWSGGNYGYTF

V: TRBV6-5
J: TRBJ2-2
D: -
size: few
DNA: TGTGCCAGCAGTTACTCATTCCTGAACACCGGGGAGCTGTTTTTT
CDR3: CASSYSFLNTGELFF

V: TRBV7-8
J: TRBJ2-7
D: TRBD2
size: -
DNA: TGTGCCAGCAGCCCGCAAGCGGGAGTACTGGCCGAGCAGTACTTC
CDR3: CASSPQAGVLAEQYF

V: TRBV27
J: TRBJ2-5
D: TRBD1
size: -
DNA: TGTGCCAGCAGTTTTCCAGGCCTTATGGGACAGCAAGAGACCCAGTACTTC
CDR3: CASSFPGLMGQQETQYF

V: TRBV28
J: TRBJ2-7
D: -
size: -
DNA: TGTGCCAGCAGTTGGTTGGCGGTCTCCTACGAGCAGTACTTC
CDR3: CASSWLAVSYEQYF

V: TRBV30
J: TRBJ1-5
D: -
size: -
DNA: TGTGCCTGGAGTGTACGGCAGATTAGCAATCAGCCCCAGCATTTT
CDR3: CAWSVRQISNQPQHF

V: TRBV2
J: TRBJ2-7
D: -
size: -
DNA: TGTGCCAGCAGACTAGGGGAGCAGTACTTC
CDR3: CASRLGEQYF

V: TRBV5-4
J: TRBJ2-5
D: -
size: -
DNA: TGTGCCAGCAGCTTGAGCCGGGGGCGGTCGGAGCAGTACTTC
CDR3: CASSLSRGRSEQYF

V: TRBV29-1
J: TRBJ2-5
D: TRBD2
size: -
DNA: TGCAGCGTAGACGGGACTAGCGGGACCCGGGAGACCCAGTACTTC
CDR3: CSVDGTSGTRETQYF

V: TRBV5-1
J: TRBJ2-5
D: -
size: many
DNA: TGCGCCAGCAGCTTGGAGGTCTCTAAAGAGACCCAGTACTTC
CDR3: CASSLEVSKETQYF

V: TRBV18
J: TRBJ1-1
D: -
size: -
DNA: TGTGCCAGCTCACAGGGACCTTGGGCTGAAGCTTTCTTT
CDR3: CASSQGPWAEAFF

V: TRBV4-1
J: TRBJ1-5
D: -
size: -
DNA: TGCGCCAGCAGCCCCACGGACAGCAATCAGCCCCAGCATTTT
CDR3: CASSPTDSNQPQHF

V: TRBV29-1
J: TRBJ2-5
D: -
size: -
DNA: TGCAGCGTTGAGGGGACCCAGTACTTC
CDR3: CSVEGTQYF

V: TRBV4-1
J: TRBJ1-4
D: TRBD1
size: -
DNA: TGCGCCAGCAGCCACACAATGACCACAGGGGGAGGTGAAAAACTGTTTTTT
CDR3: CASSHTMTTGGGEKLFF

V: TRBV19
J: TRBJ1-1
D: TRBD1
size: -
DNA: TGTGCCAGGGACCCGGGACAGGCCCCGGGGACTGAAGCTTTCTTT
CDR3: CARDPGQAPGTEAFF

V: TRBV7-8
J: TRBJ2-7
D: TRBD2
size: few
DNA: TGTGCCAGCAGCTTGGGGCGGCTAAGGACTAGCGGGACGACCTACGAGCAGTACTTC
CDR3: CASSLGRLRTSGTTYEQYF

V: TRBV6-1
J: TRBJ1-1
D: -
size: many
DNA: TGTGCCAGCATCCAATTGCAGACCACGATAGCTTTCTTT
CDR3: CASIQLQTTIAFF

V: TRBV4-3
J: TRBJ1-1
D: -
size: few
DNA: TGCGCCAGCAGCCAAGATCGGAACACTGAAGCTTTCTTT
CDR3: CASSQDRNTEAFF

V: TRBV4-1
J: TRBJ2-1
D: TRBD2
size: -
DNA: TGCGCCAGCAGCCGCGGGACTAGCGGGAGGGTCAGTAATGAGCAGTTCTTC
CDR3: CASSRGTSGRVSNEQFF

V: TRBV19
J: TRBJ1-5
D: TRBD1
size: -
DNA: TGTGCCAGTAGTCCGTGGGACAGGGCGAGCAATCAGCCCCAGCATTTT
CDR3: CASSPWDRASNQPQHF

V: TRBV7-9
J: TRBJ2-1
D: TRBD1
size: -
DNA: TGTGCCAGCAGCTTAGCAGGGACAGGGAAGGTTGAGCAGTTCTTC
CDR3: CASSLAGTGKVEQFF

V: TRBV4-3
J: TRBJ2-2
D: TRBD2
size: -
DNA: TGCGCCAGCAGCTCCCGACTAGCGGGAGGGCCGGGCACCGGGGAGCTGTTTTTT
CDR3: CASSSRLAGGPGTGELFF

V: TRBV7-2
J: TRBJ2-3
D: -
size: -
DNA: TGTGCCAGCAGCTTAGACAGGTCAACCCATACGCAGTATTTT
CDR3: CASSLDRSTHTQYF

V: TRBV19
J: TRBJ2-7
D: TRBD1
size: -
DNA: TGTGCCAGTAGTTTTGAGCCGGGACAGGGGCCCGTCGGGGAAAAGTACTTC
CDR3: CASSFEPGQGPVGEKYF

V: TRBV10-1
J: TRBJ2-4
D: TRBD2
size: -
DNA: TGCGCCAGCAGTGAGTCGAAGGGAGGGCTGAACATTCAGTACTTC
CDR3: CASSESKGGLNIQYF

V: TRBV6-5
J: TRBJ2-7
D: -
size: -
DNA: TGTGCCAGCAGCCTTTATGCAGGGGGGACCTACGAGCAGTACTTC
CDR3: CASSLYAGGTYEQYF

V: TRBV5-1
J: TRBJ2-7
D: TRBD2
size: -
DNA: TGCGCCAGCAGCAAGGGGACTGGCGGGAGTGTGGACGAGCAGTACTTC
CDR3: CASSKGTGGSVDEQYF

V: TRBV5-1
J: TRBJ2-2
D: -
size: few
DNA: TGCGCCAGCAGCTTGGCCCCTTCAGGCTTAACCGGGGAGCTGTTTTTT
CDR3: CASSLAPSGLTGELFF

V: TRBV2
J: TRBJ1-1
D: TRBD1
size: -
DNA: TGTGCCAGCAGCCCGAACAGGGGCGCAGGCACTGAAGCTTTCTTT
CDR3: CASSPNRGAGTEAFF

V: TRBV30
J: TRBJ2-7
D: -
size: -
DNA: TGTGCCTGGAGTGGGTCCTTGTTGAGCTCCTACGAGCAGTACTTC
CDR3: CAWSGSLLSSYEQYF

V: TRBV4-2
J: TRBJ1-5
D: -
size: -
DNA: TGTGCCAGCAGCCAACCCTCGGGGGGCGGTCAGCCCCAGCATTTT
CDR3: CASSQPSGGGQPQHF

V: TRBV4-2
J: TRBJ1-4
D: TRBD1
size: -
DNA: TGTGCCAGCAGCCGACAGCAGGGACAGGGGGATGGGGCTTTGCTGTTTTTT
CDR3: CASSRQQGQGDGALLFF